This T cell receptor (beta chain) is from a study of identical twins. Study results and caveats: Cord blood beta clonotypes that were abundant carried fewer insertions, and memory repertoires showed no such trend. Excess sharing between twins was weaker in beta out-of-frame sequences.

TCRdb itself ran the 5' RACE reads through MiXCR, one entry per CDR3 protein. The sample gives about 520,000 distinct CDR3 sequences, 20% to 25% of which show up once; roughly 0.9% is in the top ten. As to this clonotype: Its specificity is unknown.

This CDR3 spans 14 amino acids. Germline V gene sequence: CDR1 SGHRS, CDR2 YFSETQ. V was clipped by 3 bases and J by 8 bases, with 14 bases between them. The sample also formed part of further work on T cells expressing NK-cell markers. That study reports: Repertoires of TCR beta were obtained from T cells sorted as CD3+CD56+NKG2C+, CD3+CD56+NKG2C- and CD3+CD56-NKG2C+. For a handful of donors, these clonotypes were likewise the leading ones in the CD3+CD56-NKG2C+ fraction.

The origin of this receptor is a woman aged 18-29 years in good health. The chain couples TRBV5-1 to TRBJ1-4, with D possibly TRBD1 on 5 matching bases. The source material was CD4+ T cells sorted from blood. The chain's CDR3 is CASSSGGGGEKLFF. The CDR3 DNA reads TGCGCCAGCAGCTCTGGTGGGGGTGGCGAAAAACTGTTTTTT.